This T cell receptor beta chain comes out of a study of T cells in Graves' hyperthyroidism and ophthalmopathy. Amplified regions were TCR beta CDR3 sequences from RNA transcripts. The TCR CDR3 first-round RT-PCR relied on the HTBI primer set. One entry per CDR3 protein results from TCRdb running MiXCR on the multiplex PCR reads. The table lists about 560,000 distinct CDR3 sequences, about 45% of them singletons. Germline lookup yields CDR1 SGHTA and CDR2 FQGTGA. V shed 5 bases and J shed 9 bases, with 10 bases lying between them. The CDR3 consists of 11 residues. The origin of this receptor is a young woman with Graves' hyperthyroidism. The chain joins TRBV7-3 to TRBJ2-5; weak D call: TRBD2 (6 bases). Source material: peripheral blood or thyroid tissue (not recorded which). In DNA form, the CDR3 reads TGTGCCAGCAGCGTAGAGCGGGCCCAGTACTTC. Residues: CASSVERAQYF.